The rows below give T cell receptor beta chains drawn from one sample of a study of human thymus T cells. The method was immunoSEQ multiplex PCR; TCRdb's version includes in-frame clones alone and lacks a portion of them. Here the sample spans some 72,000 clones, around 96% being singletons. Sequencing was done on a sample of thymus tissue. Source of these receptors: a boy in the first two years of life with a congenital heart defect but otherwise immunologically healthy. Each CDR3 is given with its conserved first and last residue. Each record gives: V gene, clone size, J gene, D gene, CDR3 DNA, CDR3 protein. The D gene is left open where the match is weak. The size entry is marked missing in some rows and otherwise reads once, few, many or a size class.

TRBV7-9	-	TRBJ2-3	-	TGTGCCAGCAGCAAAACCCGGGGAATTGACACAGATACGCAGTATTTT	CASSKTRGIDTDTQYF
TRBV7-9	-	TRBJ2-7	-	TGTGCCAGCAGCTTATCCCAGGGGAAGTACGAGCAGTACTTC	CASSLSQGKYEQYF
TRBV2	once	TRBJ1-1	-	TGTGCCAGCAGTGAATTCCCCCCAGTTCAGAGCCCAATCTCGAACACTGAAGCTTTCTTT	CASSEFPPVQSPISNTEAFF
TRBV11-3	once	TRBJ2-1	-	TGTGCCAGCAACTTACACTCCCGGTGGGGCTACAATGAGCAGTTCTTC	CASNLHSRWGYNEQFF
TRBV27	-	TRBJ1-5	-	TGTGCCAGCAGTTTATGGTCCCTTCTCCCCTTTAGCAATCAGCCCCAGCATTTT	CASSLWSLLPFSNQPQHF
TRBV14	-	TRBJ2-3	TRBD2	TGTGCCAGCAGCCAACTGGCTAGCGGAGGGGGCACAGATACGCAGTATTTT	CASSQLASGGGTDTQYF
TRBV5-1	-	TRBJ1-4	-	TGCGCCAGCAGCTTCGGACAGTTCTTTTCCCTGAGGGAACTGTTTTTT	CASSFGQFFSLRELFF
TRBV6-4	-	TRBJ2-6	-	TGTGCCAGCAGTGAAGGATGGGGCTCTGGGGCCAACGTCCTGACTTTC	CASSEGWGSGANVLTF
TRBV28	-	TRBJ2-1	TRBD2	TGTGCCAGCATGGGAGCGGGAGGAGGTTGGTATGAGCAGTTCTTC	CASMGAGGGWYEQFF
TRBV5-4	-	TRBJ1-1	-	TGTGCCAGCAGCTTGGACTCGGGCCGATACACTGAAGCTTTCTTT	CASSLDSGRYTEAFF
TRBV5-1	-	TRBJ1-1	-	TGCGCCAGCAGCTTGGGGTCGGGGAAAGGGGGTAACACTGAAGCTTTCTTT	CASSLGSGKGGNTEAFF
TRBV9	-	TRBJ1-1	-	TGTGCCAGCAGCCTCACGATGGTCGGGGGCACTGAAGCTTTCTTT	CASSLTMVGGTEAFF
TRBV19	-	TRBJ1-3	-	TGTGCCAGTAGTCCATCTCTCGACAGGTCAGGAAACACCATATATTTT	CASSPSLDRSGNTIYF
TRBV27	-	TRBJ2-7	TRBD2	TGTGCCAGCAGTTCCGGGGGGGTATCCTACGAGCAGTACTTC	CASSSGGVSYEQYF
TRBV27	-	TRBJ2-7	-	TGTGCCAGCAGTTTATCGTACCGGGACAAGCTCTCCTACGAGCAGTACTTC	CASSLSYRDKLSYEQYF
TRBV14	-	TRBJ2-5	-	TGTGCCAGCAGCTCCCTTTCCCGGGCACCCGGCGAAGAGACCCAGTACTTC	CASSSLSRAPGEETQYF
TRBV7-2	-	TRBJ2-1	TRBD2	TGTGCCAGCAGCTTAGCGAGCGGGGGACGGAATGAGCAGTTCTTC	CASSLASGGRNEQFF
TRBV4-2	-	TRBJ2-3	TRBD2	TGTGCCAGCAGCCACAGAAATGACAAGACTAGCGGGAGACCAGATACGCAGTATTTT	CASSHRNDKTSGRPDTQYF
TRBV27	-	TRBJ2-1	TRBD2	TGTGCCAGCAGTAGGTCGGGGGGTTTGAATGAGCAGTTCTTC	CASSRSGGLNEQFF
TRBV10-3	-	TRBJ1-2	TRBD1	TGTGCCATCAGGATCCGTTCGGGACAGCCTCCCCGGGATGGCTACACCTTC	CAIRIRSGQPPRDGYTF
TRBV10-1	-	TRBJ1-5	-	TGCGCCAGCAGTGAGACAACCGGGGAAGATCAGCCCCAGCATTTT	CASSETTGEDQPQHF
TRBV13	-	TRBJ2-3	TRBD1	TGTGCCAGCAGCCCAAAGGGACAGGGGAGCACAGATACGCAGTATTTT	CASSPKGQGSTDTQYF
TRBV12-5	-	TRBJ1-2	-	TGTGCTAGTGGTTTGCCTAAACAGGGCCCCAAGGGCTATGGCTACACCTTC	CASGLPKQGPKGYGYTF
TRBV27	-	TRBJ1-1	-	TGTGCCAGCGGCCCACAGGGCATGAACACTGAAGCTTTCTTT	CASGPQGMNTEAFF
TRBV21-1	once	TRBJ2-7	-	TGTGCCAGCAGCAAAGGCTCCCTGGGGCTAATTTCCTACGAGCAGTACTTC	CASSKGSLGLISYEQYF
TRBV7-9	-	TRBJ2-3	-	TGTGCCAGCAGCCCGGCGATGGATACGCAGTATTTT	CASSPAMDTQYF
TRBV29-1	-	TRBJ1-3	-	TGCAGCGTTGTTGGAGGGTGGGGAAACACCATATATTTT	CSVVGGWGNTIYF
TRBV18	-	TRBJ2-1	-	TGTGCCAGCTCACTAACGACACCGGGACGCTCTTGGAATGAGCAGTTCTTC	CASSLTTPGRSWNEQFF
TRBV6-1	-	TRBJ1-1	-	TGTGCCACCCGGGACCTCACTGAAGCTTTCTTT	CATRDLTEAFF
TRBV6-5	-	TRBJ2-2	-	TGTGCCAGCAGTTACTCGAGGGGCACCGGGGAGCTGTTTTTT	CASSYSRGTGELFF
TRBV4-3	-	TRBJ1-1	TRBD1	TGCGCCAGCAGCCAAGTAGCCCACACAGGGGCCAACACTGAAGCTTTCTTT	CASSQVAHTGANTEAFF
TRBV28	few	TRBJ1-5	-	TGTGCCAGCAGTTTTGGTCAGCCCCAGCATTTT	CASSFGQPQHF
TRBV10-3	-	TRBJ2-5	TRBD2	TGTGCCATCAGTGGACTAGCGGGGGCACAAGAGACCCAGTACTTC	CAISGLAGAQETQYF
TRBV5-1	-	TRBJ2-7	-	TGCGCCAGCAGCTTCGGGTCAGGGTCCCCCTACGAGCAGTACTTC	CASSFGSGSPYEQYF
TRBV7-9	-	TRBJ2-6	-	TGTGCCAGCAGCTTAGGAGTCGTCGACTCTGGGGCCAACGTCCTGACTTTC	CASSLGVVDSGANVLTF
TRBV19	-	TRBJ2-2	-	TGTGCCAGTAGTATTAGTGGCACCGACAGCACCGGGGAGCTGTTTTTT	CASSISGTDSTGELFF
TRBV4-1	-	TRBJ2-2	-	TGCGCCAGCAGCCAACCCCCCGGACAGCCCTATGTTGGAGCCGGGGAGCTGTTTTTT	CASSQPPGQPYVGAGELFF
TRBV20-1	-	TRBJ1-2	-	TGCAGTGCTAGACCCTTGAGTGGCTACACCTTC	CSARPLSGYTF
TRBV5-6	-	TRBJ2-7	-	TGTGCCAGCAGCCTGGACAGAGGGATCTCCTACGAGCAGTACTTC	CASSLDRGISYEQYF
TRBV6-5	-	TRBJ2-7	TRBD1	TGTGCCAGCGCCCCGGGACAGGGCTTAGTCGAGCAGTACTTC	CASAPGQGLVEQYF
TRBV5-5	-	TRBJ1-2	TRBD1	TGTGCCAGCAGCTTGGGACAGGGGAAGTCAGATGGCTACACCTTC	CASSLGQGKSDGYTF